This TCR beta chain was recorded in a study of cytomegalovirus exposure and HLA in healthy donors. This clone was seen repeatedly, ten times or more. What it recognizes is unknown. Study-wide points: The study flagged around 150 TCR beta chains as cytomegalovirus-associated. Reports credit the classifier with highly specific, highly sensitive diagnosis of cytomegalovirus status.

Method: immunoSEQ multiplex PCR; TCRdb's copy keeps in-frame clones and lacks some. The sample includes roughly 330,000 clones, roughly 87% of them seen just once. What was sequenced was PBMCs. The receptor was derived from a woman aged 30 to 39 in good health and CMV-seropositive.

This chain's CDR3 is CASSPGGGFSNQPQHF. For the CDR3, the DNA is TGTGCCAGCAGCCCAGGGGGGGGCTTCAGCAATCAGCCCCAGCATTTT. The chain recombines TRBV7-2 with TRBJ1-5, with TRBD1 matching over 7 bases. Germline V gene data show CDR1 as SGHTA and CDR2 as FQGNSA. Unmatched junction bases numbered 8, after V lost 5 bases and J lost 1 base. This CDR3 contains 16 residues.